These T cell receptor beta chains were read from a single sample in a study of T-cell memory formation after mild COVID-19. MiXCR, applied by TCRdb to the 5' RACE reads, yields one record per CDR3 protein. The repertoire holds roughly 310,000 distinct CDR3 sequences, about 15% seen once, with about a fifth in the top ten. The sequencing sample was made of PBMCs or a T cell subset sorted from them (not recorded which). These receptor sequences come from a man in his late teens or twenties who had mild COVID-19 (a few samples of this study predate the infection). Cell type and time point are not known. Both conserved end residues are part of each CDR3. The D gene is left open where the match is weak. Size is omitted from some rows. Given values are once, few, many or a class for expanded clones.

DNA,CDR3,D,size,J,V
TGTGCCAGCAGCGCCGCTGGGAACGGGGAGCTGTTTTTT,CASSAAGNGELFF,.,.,TRBJ2-2,TRBV5-4
TGCGCCAGCAGCTTTGCGGGGCTCACAGATACGCAGTATTTT,CASSFAGLTDTQYF,.,many,TRBJ2-3,TRBV5-1
TGTGCCAGCAGCTTTAGTAACTGGGGCGCTGGGGCCAACGTCCTGACTTTC,CASSFSNWGAGANVLTF,.,few,TRBJ2-6,TRBV7-9
TGTGCCAGCAGCCTAGAGGGCTGGCGGGTGAGCACAGATACGCAGTATTTT,CASSLEGWRVSTDTQYF,.,.,TRBJ2-3,TRBV7-8
TGTGCCATCAAGACTAGCGGCAATGAGCAGTTCTTC,CAIKTSGNEQFF,TRBD2,few,TRBJ2-1,TRBV10-3
TGTGCCAGCAGCTTGGGCAGGAACACCGGGGAGCTGTTTTTT,CASSLGRNTGELFF,.,.,TRBJ2-2,TRBV7-8
TGTGCCAGCAGTTTAGAGGGCTATCAGCCCCAGCATTTT,CASSLEGYQPQHF,.,few,TRBJ1-5,TRBV12-3/TRBV12-4
TGTGCCAGCTCATCCGCTTCCGGGATCCAAGAGACCCAGTACTTC,CASSSASGIQETQYF,.,.,TRBJ2-5,TRBV18
TGTGCCAGCAGTCGGACAGACAATGGCTACACCTTC,CASSRTDNGYTF,.,.,TRBJ1-2,TRBV6-2/TRBV6-3
TGCAGTGCCGTCACCGGGGTCCGCTACACCTTC,CSAVTGVRYTF,.,.,TRBJ1-2,TRBV20-1
TGTGCCAGCTCACCGAACAGGGGGTCCGGGGCCAACGTCCTGACTTTC,CASSPNRGSGANVLTF,TRBD1,.,TRBJ2-6,TRBV18
TGCAGCGCCACGGGGGGGGTTAACTATGGCTACACCTTC,CSATGGVNYGYTF,.,.,TRBJ1-2,TRBV29-1
TGTGCCAGCAGCCACCCCTCGGGGGCGCGGAACACCATATATTTT,CASSHPSGARNTIYF,.,.,TRBJ1-3,TRBV3-1
TGTGCCAGCAGTTACGCGGACAGGCGAGGGTCGGAGACCCAGTACTTC,CASSYADRRGSETQYF,TRBD1,few,TRBJ2-5,TRBV6-5
TGTGCCAGCAGCGCACAGTACATGAACACTGAAGCTTTCTTT,CASSAQYMNTEAFF,.,once,TRBJ1-1,TRBV7-2
TGTGCCAGCTCTCTAGCGGGGGCCAGCACAGATACGCAGTATTTT,CASSLAGASTDTQYF,TRBD2,many,TRBJ2-3,TRBV5-1
TGTGCCAGCAGCTTAAGGGGACAGGGGAGGACGGCGAACACTGAAGCTTTCTTT,CASSLRGQGRTANTEAFF,TRBD1,few,TRBJ1-1,TRBV7-3
TGTGCCAGCAGGAGGACGGGGGGTACCGGGGAGCTGTTTTTT,CASRRTGGTGELFF,TRBD2,few,TRBJ2-2,TRBV7-9
TGCGCCAGCAGCTCAAGTGGGACTAGCGGGGGTTCAACCGGGGAGCTGTTTTTT,CASSSSGTSGGSTGELFF,TRBD2,few,TRBJ2-2,TRBV5-1
TGTGCCAGCAGACGACAGGAGAACACCGGGGAGCTGTTTTTT,CASRRQENTGELFF,.,.,TRBJ2-2,TRBV9
TGCGCCAGCAGCTTGGCCCTAGCGGGGGGCTACGAGCAGTACTTC,CASSLALAGGYEQYF,TRBD2,many,TRBJ2-7,TRBV5-1
TGCAGTGCTAGACCTCGACAGGGTTTGGGCAACACAGATACGCAGTATTTT,CSARPRQGLGNTDTQYF,TRBD1,.,TRBJ2-3,TRBV20-1
TGTGCCAGCAGTTCTATGGTGGCAGAACTTGAAGCTTTCTTT,CASSSMVAELEAFF,.,.,TRBJ1-1,TRBV6-2/TRBV6-3
TGCGCCAGCAAACGAAAAGGACAGGCCGCGTTAAACCTCGACGAGACCCAGTACTTC,CASKRKGQAALNLDETQYF,TRBD1,few,TRBJ2-5,TRBV10-1
TGTGCCAGCAGTTACTCGGGGGACAGCGTTAACTATGGCTACACCTTC,CASSYSGDSVNYGYTF,TRBD1,few,TRBJ1-2,TRBV6-5
TGTGCCAGCAGCAGATCCCCGTTCAAGAGCTCCTACAATGAGCAGTTCTTC,CASSRSPFKSSYNEQFF,.,few,TRBJ2-1,TRBV21-1
TGTGCCAGCAGCTTCTCCCCGGGACAGGCCAATGAGCAGTTCTTT,CASSFSPGQANEQFF,TRBD1,.,TRBJ2-1,TRBV11-1
TGTGCCAGCAGCCCTAATGGACGTAGTACCACTGAAGCTTTCTTT,CASSPNGRSTTEAFF,.,few,TRBJ1-1,TRBV27
TGTGCCAGCAGCTCCCCAGGGGGCGCGAACACTGAAGCTTTCTTT,CASSSPGGANTEAFF,TRBD1,few,TRBJ1-1,TRBV6-1
TGTGCCAGCTCACCACCGCGCGACAGAGCTAACTATGGCTACACCTTC,CASSPPRDRANYGYTF,.,.,TRBJ1-2,TRBV18
TGTGCCAGCCGCCTTTGGTCTTACACAGATACGCAGTATTTT,CASRLWSYTDTQYF,.,few,TRBJ2-3,TRBV6-5
TGTGCCAGCAGCTTAAATCTTCGAGGCACTGAAGCTTTCTTT,CASSLNLRGTEAFF,.,few,TRBJ1-1,TRBV7-2
TGTGCCAGTAGTAGCTCAGGAGAAACTAGAGCTTTCTTT,CASSSSGETRAFF,.,.,TRBJ1-1,TRBV19
TGTGCCAGCAGCCCGCGGCTAGGAAGAACAGATACGCAGTATTTT,CASSPRLGRTDTQYF,.,.,TRBJ2-3,TRBV11-2
TGTGCCAGCAGCTTAAACTCCCAAAGGGAGACCCAGTACTTC,CASSLNSQRETQYF,.,.,TRBJ2-5,TRBV7-3
TGTGCCAGTGGGACTAGCGGGGAGCAGTTCTTC,CASGTSGEQFF,TRBD2,.,TRBJ2-1,TRBV28
TGTGCCAGCAGCCTTCGACAGGGGACTAATTCACCCCTCCACTTT,CASSLRQGTNSPLHF,TRBD1,.,TRBJ1-6,TRBV7-2
TGTGCCAGCAGTCGCGAGGGGGCAGTCAATTCACCCCTCCACTTT,CASSREGAVNSPLHF,TRBD1,many,TRBJ1-6,TRBV12-3/TRBV12-4
TGCGCCAGCAGCTTGGCGGCAGGACTCGACTATGGCTACACCTTC,CASSLAAGLDYGYTF,.,.,TRBJ1-2,TRBV5-1
TGTGCCAGCAGCTTAATCATCCCCCTAGGGGACACTGAAGCTTTCTTT,CASSLIIPLGDTEAFF,.,.,TRBJ1-1,TRBV7-9
TGCAGCGTGGTGACAGGGTACTACAATGAGCAGTTCTTC,CSVVTGYYNEQFF,TRBD1,few,TRBJ2-1,TRBV29-1
TGTGCCATCAGTGAGTTTCATTCGGAGGGATCCTACGAGCAGTACTTC,CAISEFHSEGSYEQYF,.,few,TRBJ2-7,TRBV10-3
TGCGCCAGCAGCCCCGCGGGGGTAGGGCCCTACAATGAGCAGTTCTTC,CASSPAGVGPYNEQFF,TRBD2,many,TRBJ2-1,TRBV5-1
TGTGCCAGCAGTCAAAACCGGGACAGGACCTACAATGAGCAGTTCTTC,CASSQNRDRTYNEQFF,TRBD1,.,TRBJ2-1,TRBV28
TGTGCCAGCAGTGGGGACGTCACAGATACGCAGTATTTT,CASSGDVTDTQYF,.,few,TRBJ2-3,TRBV2
TGTGCCAGCAGCTTATCACGGCAGGGGTACAATGAGCAGTTCTTC,CASSLSRQGYNEQFF,.,.,TRBJ2-1,TRBV7-2
TGTGCCATCAGGACCACAGGGACCCCCACAGATACGCAGTATTTT,CAIRTTGTPTDTQYF,.,.,TRBJ2-3,TRBV10-3
TGTGCCAGCAGCCAAGAGCCCCGGAGCACAGATACGCAGTATTTT,CASSQEPRSTDTQYF,.,few,TRBJ2-3,TRBV4-2
TGTGCCAGCTCTATCACAGGACTGAATCAGCCCCAGCATTTT,CASSITGLNQPQHF,.,many,TRBJ1-5,TRBV18
TGCAGTGCCGAGGTGGGACCCGGGGTGACAGATACGCAGTATTTT,CSAEVGPGVTDTQYF,.,few,TRBJ2-3,TRBV20-1
TGTGCCAGCAGCCAAATGAGGATAGCTGAAGCTTTCTTT,CASSQMRIAEAFF,.,few,TRBJ1-1,TRBV7-9
TGTGCCAGTACCAAAACTCGGGACGGACTTGGGCCCCAGCATTTT,CASTKTRDGLGPQHF,.,.,TRBJ1-5,TRBV19
TGTGCCCTGGCGGGGAACACTGAAGCTTTCTTT,CALAGNTEAFF,.,once,TRBJ1-1,TRBV30
TGCAGTGCTAGAGATCCTAGCGGGGGGGCCTACGAGCAGTACTTC,CSARDPSGGAYEQYF,TRBD2,.,TRBJ2-7,TRBV20-1
TGCGCCAGCAGCTTGTGGGGTCCAGATACGCAGTATTTT,CASSLWGPDTQYF,.,few,TRBJ2-3,TRBV5-1
TGCGCCAGCAGCCTAGTCCAGGTTCGGGTCACAGATACGCAGTATTTT,CASSLVQVRVTDTQYF,.,.,TRBJ2-3,TRBV5-1
TGTGCCAGCAGCCAGTTGGGGTCCTCCTATAATTCACCCCTCCACTTT,CASSQLGSSYNSPLHF,.,.,TRBJ1-6,TRBV3-1
TGTGCCAGCAGCCGGGGACTAGCCGCAAATGAGCAGTTCTTC,CASSRGLAANEQFF,TRBD2,.,TRBJ2-1,TRBV11-2
TGTGCCAGCAGGGGCTGGGACGTAGGGGAGCTGTTTTTT,CASRGWDVGELFF,.,few,TRBJ2-2,TRBV12-3/TRBV12-4